This T cell receptor beta chain was identified in a study of shared clonotypes between healthy human individuals. Study conclusions and caveats: Memory subsets had estimated richness that was generally smaller than that of naive subsets. Among non-shared clonotypes, generation probabilities were lower than among those shared by all four donors.

On this clone: Antigen specificity is unknown.

The germline V gene has CDR1 SQVTM and CDR2 ANQGSEA. CDR3 length: 15 amino acids. The J segment lost 3 bases and the V segment lost 1 base, leaving 7 bases of the junction unmatched. All donors were Caucasian adults living in Nashville, Tennessee. Produced via immunoSEQ multiplex PCR; TCRdb's table is partial and in-frame only. The sample holds fewer than 1.8 million clones, about 98.5% seen once. The chain joins TRBV29-1 to TRBJ2-7; 9 bases are a match to TRBD1. The material sequenced was naive CD4+ T cells sorted from blood. Subset: CD45RA+ positively selected. This clonotype was obtained from a man younger than 40 in good health. DNA of the CDR3: TGCAGCGTTGAAGGGTCTAACAGGGGGCGCTACGAGCAGTACTTC. Protein sequence: CSVEGSNRGRYEQYF.